Many counts were recorded for the clone carrying this TCR beta chain. The target antigen is unknown. Amplification yielded TCR beta CDR3 regions, with RNA transcripts as the source. When the TCR CDR3 underwent first-round RT-PCR, the HTBI primer set was used. TCRdb reprocessed the multiplex PCR reads via MiXCR and lists one record per CDR3 protein. Here the sample spans about 400,000 distinct CDR3 sequences, 12% to 15% being singletons. This sample was included in a study of T cells in Graves' hyperthyroidism and ophthalmopathy. Study observations and caveats: The model made its ophthalmopathy prediction, and onset followed a median about 5.9 months later. A model of 13 V-J pairs discriminated ophthalmopathy from stable hyperthyroidism.

Input material: blood. The source is a woman aged 18-30 years with Graves' hyperthyroidism.

The CDR3 DNA is TGTGCCAGCCTGGGATTTGAAGATAACGAGCAGTACTTC. Translating it yields CASLGFEDNEQYF. The V gene is TRBV7-9, the J gene TRBJ2-7; D uncertain. The CDR3 is made up of 13 amino acids. With 8 bases removed from V and 5 bases from J, the gap between germline ends came to 16 bases. CDR1 is SEHNR and CDR2 is FQNEAQ in the germline V gene (reference sequence).